This TCR beta chain was recorded in a study of blood T cell repertoires in COVID-19. Study information: Sources were T cells, B-cell-depleted T cells, or PBMCs; the material itself was cDNA or gDNA.

In the original analysis: Estimates of nucleated cell counts were drawn from the amplification of reference gene primers. Here immunoSEQ multiplex PCR was the method, and the copy in TCRdb shows in-frame clones only, minus some. V, J and clone size are taken as reported in that table, and D and trimming were inferred from the DNA itself. The sample has about 190,000 clones; roughly four fifths are singletons. The sequence came from a woman aged 40 to 49 with acute or convalescent COVID-19. Material for sequencing was peripheral blood.

CDR3 in DNA: TGTGCCACCAGTTTTGGGCGGGAGTACTCCTACAATGAGCAGTTCTTC. This codes for CATSFGREYSYNEQFF. The chain is built from TRBV24-1 and TRBJ2-1, with 7 positions matching TRBD2. Germline CDR1 and CDR2: KGHDR and SFDVKD. This CDR3 has 16 amino acids. With 6 bases clipped from V and 0 bases from J, the junction kept 7 bases outside the gene matches.